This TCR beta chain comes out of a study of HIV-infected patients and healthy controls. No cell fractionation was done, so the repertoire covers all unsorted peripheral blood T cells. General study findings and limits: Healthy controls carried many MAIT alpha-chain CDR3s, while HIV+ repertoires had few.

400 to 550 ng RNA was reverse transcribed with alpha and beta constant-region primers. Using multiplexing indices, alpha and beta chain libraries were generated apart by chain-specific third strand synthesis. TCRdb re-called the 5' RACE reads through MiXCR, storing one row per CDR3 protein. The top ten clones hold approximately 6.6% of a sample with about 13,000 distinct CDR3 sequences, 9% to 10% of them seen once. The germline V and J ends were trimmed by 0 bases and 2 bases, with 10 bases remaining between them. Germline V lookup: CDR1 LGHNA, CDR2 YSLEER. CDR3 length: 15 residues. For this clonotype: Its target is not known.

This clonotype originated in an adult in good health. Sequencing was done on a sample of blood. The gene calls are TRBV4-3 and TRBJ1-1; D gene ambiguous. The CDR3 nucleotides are TGCGCCAGCAGCCAAGAGTATAAGTTAAACACTGAAGCTTTCTTT. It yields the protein CASSQEYKLNTEAFF.